These 23 T cell receptor beta chains originate from one sample sequenced in a study of HIV-infected patients and healthy controls. The repertoire came from unfractionated whole blood and reflected all unsorted peripheral T cells. About 450 ng RNA was reverse transcribed with alpha and beta constant-region primers. Each of the alpha and beta chains got its own library through chain-specific third strand synthesis with indices. One entry per CDR3 protein results from TCRdb running MiXCR on the 5' RACE reads. The sample has roughly 8,900 distinct CDR3 sequences; around 5.8% are singletons. The material sequenced was blood. These TCRs come from an adult in good health.

This clonotype is medium-sized (0.01 to 0.1%) within its sample. The chain recombines TRBV6-5 with TRBJ2-7; 9 positions match TRBD2. Germline V gene sequence: CDR1 MNHEY, CDR2 SVGAGI. V lost 5 bases and J lost 0; bases outside the gene matches: 2. There are 14 residues in the CDR3. The chain's CDR3 is CASSLAGNSYEQYF. In nucleotides, the CDR3 is TGTGCCAGCAGTCTAGCGGGGAACTCCTACGAGCAGTACTTC.

This clonotype is termed medium-sized. The V gene is TRBV6-1, the J gene TRBJ2-6; 10 bases agree with TRBD1. CDR1 and CDR2 (germline): MNHNS, SASEGT. The CDR3 is made up of 17 amino acids. The ends lost 6 bases at V and 5 bases at J; junction bases unmatched: 10. Here the CDR3 DNA reads TGTGCCAGCAGAGGGGGGACAGGGGCCGTCTGGGCCAACGTCCTGACTTTC. Amino acids: CASRGGTGAVWANVLTF.

By its share, this clonotype is medium-sized. The genes are TRBV19 and TRBJ1-4; D is unresolved. The CDR3 length is 12 residues. Germline V gene sequence: CDR1 LNHDA, CDR2 SQIVND (reference sequence). The V end lost 3 bases, the J end lost 4 bases, and 3 bases lay between the germline ends. The CDR3 here is CASSIHNEKLFF. For the CDR3, the DNA is TGTGCCAGTAGTATCCATAATGAAAAACTGTTTTTT.

This clonotype is judged medium-sized (0.01 to 0.1%). This chain links TRBV19 with TRBJ2-2, with D possibly being TRBD1 (6 bases). Trimming removed 7 bases from V and 2 bases from J, with 11 bases in between. The CDR3 has 14 residues. Germline CDR1 LNHDA, CDR2 SQIVND (reference sequence). Written as DNA, the CDR3 is TGTGCCAGTAAGCACAGGGCAAACACCGGGGAGCTGTTTTTT. Residues: CASKHRANTGELFF.

This clonotype was detected ten times or more. The chain has TRBV7-2 and TRBJ1-1, with 9 positions matching TRBD1. The CDR3 consists of 15 residues. J was trimmed by 4 bases and V by 2 bases; bases with no gene match: 5. CDR1 and CDR2 (germline): SGHTA, FQGNSA. The CDR3, as DNA: TGTGCCAGCAGCTTAATCGGACAGGGGTCCACTGAAGCTTTCTTT. Protein product: CASSLIGQGSTEAFF.

J is TRBJ2-5 and V is TRBV11-1; TRBD2 might be the D (6 bases). V was cut by 3 bases and J by 5 bases, with 13 bases left in between. Looked up from germline, CDR1 is SGHAT and CDR2 is FQDESV (reference sequence). This CDR3 is built from 14 residues. CDR3 nucleotides: TGTGCCAGCAGCTTGGTTCGGGGGAGCGAGACCCAGTACTTC. It codes for CASSLVRGSETQYF.

By share, this clonotype counts as medium-sized. This chain connects TRBV5-1 to TRBJ1-1, with D possibly matching TRBD1 (5 bases). The CDR3 totals 14 residues. CDR1 is SGHRS, CDR2 YFSETQ, per germline. With 2 bases removed from V and 1 base from J, the gap between germline ends came to 9 bases. Here the CDR3 reads CASSLTQANTEAFF. The DNA of the CDR3 is TGCGCCAGCAGCTTAACACAGGCGAACACTGAAGCTTTCTTT.

In its sample, this clonotype was seen many times. The chain carries TRBV4-1 and TRBJ2-5; D may be TRBD2 (7 bases). This CDR3 contains 17 residues. The V gene lost 3 bases and the J gene lost 5 bases, with 22 bases spanning the gap. Germline values: CDR1 MGHRA, CDR2 YSYEKL. DNA for the CDR3: TGCGCCAGCAGCCAGACAACCCGGACAGCGGGAACGGAGACCCAGTACTTC. Protein sequence: CASSQTTRTAGTETQYF.

By sample fraction, this clonotype is medium-sized. The CDR3 coding sequence is TGTGCCAGTAGTATTGCGGGGTTTCAGTACGAGCAGTACTTC. Translated: CASSIAGFQYEQYF. V is TRBV19 and J is TRBJ2-7; TRBD2 is a possible D gene (6 bases). The CDR3 runs 14 residues. Germline CDR1 reads LNHDA; CDR2 reads SQIVND (reference sequence). The V and J ends lost 3 bases and 4 bases respectively, with 13 bases between them.

V usage is TRBV6-6 and J usage is TRBJ2-5; possible D gene TRBD2, 5 bases. The CDR3 spans 13 residues. The ends were cut back, 2 bases at V and 4 bases at J, with 8 bases in the middle. Germline CDR1 MNHNY, CDR2 SVGAGI (reference sequence). The CDR3 is CASSYRGGETQYF. The CDR3, as DNA: TGTGCCAGCAGTTACCGCGGAGGAGAGACCCAGTACTTC.

This clonotype was seen a few times. The V call is TRBV24-1, the J call TRBJ2-7; D unresolved. Germline lookup yields CDR1 KGHDR and CDR2 SFDVKD. Trimming removed 9 bases from V and 6 bases from J, with 11 bases in between. The CDR3 is 11 residues long. CDR3 coding DNA: TGTGCCACCCTTTTTTTGGGCGAGCAGTACTTC. As protein: CATLFLGEQYF.

This clonotype ranks as medium-sized. This chain uses TRBV7-2 with TRBJ1-2; 8 bases are shared with TRBD1. The CDR3 is made up of 13 amino acids. Unmatched junction bases numbered 6, after V lost 4 bases and J lost 8 bases. Germline CDR1 SGHTA, CDR2 FQGNSA. CDR3 region: CASSYGQGNGYTF. CDR3 bases: TGTGCCAGCAGCTACGGACAGGGAAACGGCTACACCTTC.

This clonotype is termed medium-sized. The chain couples TRBV6-6 to TRBJ2-3; TRBD2 matches 7 bases. Germline lookup yields CDR1 MNHNY and CDR2 SVGAGI (reference sequence). J lost 4 bases, V lost 0 bases, and 10 bases had no gene match. This CDR3 contains 17 residues. CDR3 in amino acids: CASSYSKASGVSDTQYF. In DNA form, the CDR3 reads TGTGCCAGCAGTTACTCGAAAGCCAGCGGGGTTTCAGATACGCAGTATTTT.

This chain joins TRBV7-6 and TRBJ1-3; D unclear. The V gene lost 0 bases and the J gene lost 4 bases, with 4 bases spanning the gap. The CDR3 covers 13 residues. Germline V lookup: CDR1 SGHVS, CDR2 FNYEAQ. Written as DNA, the CDR3 is TGTGCCAGCAGCTTAGCTGGGGGAAACACCATATATTTT. Its translation: CASSLAGGNTIYF.

This clonotype has a count of ten or more. The chain links TRBV12-3 or TRBV12-4 to TRBJ2-7; 7 bases map to TRBD1. The CDR3 consists of 14 residues. Losses at the gene ends were 6 bases for V and 2 bases for J; bases not matched to a gene: 7. The CDR3 DNA sequence: TGTGCCAGCAGGCCCGGGACAGAACCCTACGAGCAGTACTTC. Translating it yields CASRPGTEPYEQYF.

This clonotype was detected many times. V and J are TRBV29-1 and TRBJ2-1; 12 nucleotides agree with TRBD2. V shed 7 bases, J shed 8 bases, and the junction held 9 bases outside the gene matches. This CDR3 spans 14 amino acids. Germline V gives CDR1 SQVTM, CDR2 ANQGSEA. The CDR3 DNA reads TGCAGCGCCACCGGACTAGCGGGGTTGGATGAGCAGTTCTTC. Amino acids: CSATGLAGLDEQFF.

In its sample, this clonotype was seen a few times. The chain uses TRBV29-1 and TRBJ1-2; 7 bases agree with TRBD1. CDR1 is SQVTM and CDR2 is ANQGSEA in the germline V gene. V shed 1 base and J 7 bases; nucleotides not matched to a gene: 6. The CDR3 has 13 residues. The CDR3 spells CSVEGQGLVGYTF. DNA for the CDR3: TGCAGCGTTGAAGGACAGGGTTTGGTTGGCTACACCTTC.

This clonotype is labeled as medium-sized. The chain uses TRBV7-2 and TRBJ2-5, with D hard to call. Trimming left V 2 bases short and J 4 bases short, with 11 bases between. The CDR3 covers 14 residues. In germline, CDR1 is SGHTA, CDR2 FQGNSA. The DNA for the CDR3 is TGTGCCAGCAGCTTAACTCAGGCCTTAGAGACCCAGTACTTC. It codes for CASSLTQALETQYF.

By share of the sample, this clonotype is medium-sized. V usage is TRBV6-5 and J usage is TRBJ2-2; D is possibly TRBD1 or TRBD2 (5 bases each). V dropped 4 bases and J dropped 4 bases, with 7 bases sitting between them. This CDR3 contains 13 residues. The germline V gene has CDR1 MNHEY and CDR2 SVGAGI. The DNA for the CDR3 is TGTGCCAGCAGTTGGGACGCCACCGGGGAGCTGTTTTTT. Translated: CASSWDATGELFF.

This clonotype has a count of ten or more. The chain combines TRBV7-2 with TRBJ1-5, with a weak D call TRBD1 (6 bases). Germline V lookup: CDR1 SGHTA, CDR2 FQGNSA. This CDR3 is built from 13 residues. With 5 bases removed from V and 7 bases from J, the gap between germline ends came to 12 bases. DNA for the CDR3: TGTGCCAGCAGCCAGAGGGGGAACCAGCCCCAGCATTTT. As protein: CASSQRGNQPQHF.

This clonotype showed up just a few times. J is TRBJ1-1 and V is TRBV6-6, with D unclear. With 0 bases removed from V and 1 base from J, the gap between germline ends came to 3 bases. Germline values: CDR1 MNHNY, CDR2 SVGAGI (reference sequence). The CDR3 length is 13 residues. The CDR3 here is CASSYSWNTEAFF. The CDR3 nucleotides read TGTGCCAGCAGTTACTCCTGGAACACTGAAGCTTTCTTT.

This clonotype was counted at least ten times. The chain employs TRBV3-1 and TRBJ2-7; D ambiguous. The CDR3 has 14 residues. Germline V lookup: CDR1 LGHDT, CDR2 YNNKEL (reference sequence). V lost 0 bases, J lost 0 bases, and 6 bases lay in between. CDR3 sequence: CASSQDRFSYEQYF. CDR3 in DNA: TGTGCCAGCAGCCAAGACAGGTTCTCCTACGAGCAGTACTTC.

Judged by abundance, this clonotype is medium-sized. V usage is TRBV7-2 and J usage is TRBJ1-5, with D uncertain. This CDR3 has 15 amino acids. The germline V gene encodes CDR1 SGHTA and CDR2 FQGNSA. Trimming shortened V by 2 bases and J by 2 bases, and 10 bases separated the two germline ends. CDR3 nucleotides: TGTGCCAGCAGCTTATCGGGGATTGGCAATCAGCCCCAGCATTTT. This codes for CASSLSGIGNQPQHF.